This T cell receptor beta chain was identified during a study of blood T cell repertoires in COVID-19. As for the study in general: Collection of acute and convalescent COVID-19 samples took place in the United States, Italy and Spain.

Generated by immunoSEQ multiplex PCR, the TCRdb table keeps only in-frame clones and is missing some. The sample contains tens of thousands of clones, roughly 80% of which appear only once. Germline CDR1 WNHNN, CDR2 SYGVQD (reference sequence). V dropped 0 bases and J dropped 4 bases, with 6 bases sitting between them. The CDR3 loop spans 13 amino acids. Sequencing was carried out using peripheral blood. The rearrangement uses TRBV10-1 and TRBJ1-1; D is unclear. The TCR was taken from a woman of 80 years or more with acute or convalescent COVID-19. CDR3 nucleotide sequence: TGCGCCAGCAGTGAGTCGGGAGGCACTGAAGCTTTCTTT. Amino acid sequence: CASSESGGTEAFF.